The present T cell receptor beta chain was sequenced within a study of naive and memory T cell subsets. Ligated cDNA underwent four rounds of PCR with nested alpha and beta constant region primers and SP2. TCRdb processed the 5' RACE reads anew with MiXCR; each CDR3 protein has one entry. Of roughly 48,000 distinct CDR3 sequences in the sample, around 5% were seen once. This clonotype was detected ten times or more. The library had UMIs added by 3' ligation of an oligonucleotide to TCR cDNA. There are 14 residues in the CDR3. Germline V lookup: CDR1 MDHEN, CDR2 SYDVKM. Trimming removed 7 bases from V and 5 bases from J; junction bases left unmatched: 9.

This TCR was sampled from a female donor in good health. The J gene is TRBJ2-3, the V gene TRBV28, with 7 bases that match TRBD1. The CDR3 DNA sequence: TGTGCCAGCACCTTACAGGGGCGAGGAGATACGCAGTATTTT. This encodes CASTLQGRGDTQYF.